This T cell receptor (beta chain) was obtained from a study of shared clonotypes between healthy human individuals. On the study more broadly: The study used three CD4 naive, three CD4 memory, two CD8 naive and one CD8 memory plate per donor. Overall study results and limits: Only blood was sampled, and tissue TCR repertoires likely differ from blood ones. Clonotype sharing across several donors was observed for around 4.5% of naive CD4 clonotypes.

This CDR3 comprises 15 residues. The ends lost 5 bases at V and 4 bases at J; junction bases unmatched: 10. The V gene's germline CDR1 is SNHLY and CDR2 FYNNEI. Data came from immunoSEQ multiplex PCR; TCRdb stores just in-frame clones and leaves some out. Of more than 850,000 clones listed, approximately 80% are singletons. As to this clone: No antigen is known for it.

The genes are TRBV2 and TRBJ1-1; 7 nucleotides match TRBD1. The sample consisted of memory CD4+ T cells from PBMCs. The subset here: CD45RA-negative fraction. The sequence was obtained from a man younger than 35 in good health. Some clones in this sample may be carry-over from other donors' samples. The CDR3, as DNA: TGTGCCAGCAGTATAATGCAGGGGGTTGGCACTGAAGCTTTCTTT. Protein: CASSIMQGVGTEAFF.